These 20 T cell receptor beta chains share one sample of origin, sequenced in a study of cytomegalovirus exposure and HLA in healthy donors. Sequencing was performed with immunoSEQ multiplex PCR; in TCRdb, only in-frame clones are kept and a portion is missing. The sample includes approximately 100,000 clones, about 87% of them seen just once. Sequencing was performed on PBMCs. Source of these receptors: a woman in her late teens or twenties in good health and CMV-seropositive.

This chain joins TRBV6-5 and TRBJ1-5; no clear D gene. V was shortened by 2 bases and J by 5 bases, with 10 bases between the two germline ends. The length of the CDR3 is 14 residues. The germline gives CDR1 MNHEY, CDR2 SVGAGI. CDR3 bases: TGTGCCAGCAGTTACAACAGCCAACATCAGCCCCAGCATTTT. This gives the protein CASSYNSQHQPQHF.

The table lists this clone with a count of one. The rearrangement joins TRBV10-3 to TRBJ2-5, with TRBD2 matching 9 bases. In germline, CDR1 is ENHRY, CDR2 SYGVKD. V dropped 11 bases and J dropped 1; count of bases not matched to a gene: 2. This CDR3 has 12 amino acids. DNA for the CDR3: TGTGCCGTTAGCGGGGGCCAAGAGACCCAGTACTTC. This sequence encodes CAVSGGQETQYF.

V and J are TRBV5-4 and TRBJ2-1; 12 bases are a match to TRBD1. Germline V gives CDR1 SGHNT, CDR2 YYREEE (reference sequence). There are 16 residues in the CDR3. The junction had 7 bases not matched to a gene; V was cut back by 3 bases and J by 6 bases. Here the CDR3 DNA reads TGTGCCAGCAGCTGGGGCAGGGACAGGGGGCTCAATGAGCAGTTCTTC. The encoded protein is CASSWGRDRGLNEQFF. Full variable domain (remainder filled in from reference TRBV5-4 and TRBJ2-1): ETGVTQSPTHLIKTRGQQVTLRCSSQSGHNTVSWYQQALGQGPQFIFQYYREEENGRGNFPPRFSGLQFPNYSSELNVNALELDDSALYLCASSWGRDRGLNEQFFGPGTRLTVL.

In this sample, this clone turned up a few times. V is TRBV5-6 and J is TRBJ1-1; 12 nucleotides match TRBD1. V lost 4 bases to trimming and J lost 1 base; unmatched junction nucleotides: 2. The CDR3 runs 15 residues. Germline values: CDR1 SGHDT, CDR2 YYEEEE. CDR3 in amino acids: CASSGDRGRNTEAFF. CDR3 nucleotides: TGTGCCAGCAGCGGGGACAGGGGGCGGAACACTGAAGCTTTCTTT. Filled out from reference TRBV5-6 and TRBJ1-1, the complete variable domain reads DAGVTQSPTHLIKTRGQQVTLRCSPKSGHDTVSWYQQALGQGPQFIFQYYEEEERQRGNFPDRFSGHQFPNYSSELNVNALLLGDSALYLCASSGDRGRNTEAFFGQGTRLTVV.

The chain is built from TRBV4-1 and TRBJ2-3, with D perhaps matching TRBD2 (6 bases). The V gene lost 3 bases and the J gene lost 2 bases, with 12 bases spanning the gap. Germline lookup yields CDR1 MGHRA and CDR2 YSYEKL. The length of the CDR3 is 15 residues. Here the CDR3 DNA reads TGCGCCAGCAGCCATAGCGGCTTCAACACAGATACGCAGTATTTT. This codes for CASSHSGFNTDTQYF.

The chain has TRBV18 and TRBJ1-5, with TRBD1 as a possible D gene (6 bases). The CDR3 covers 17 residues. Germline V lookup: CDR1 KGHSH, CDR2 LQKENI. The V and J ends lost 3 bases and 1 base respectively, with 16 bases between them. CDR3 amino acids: CASSPDRAGVSNQPQHF. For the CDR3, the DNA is TGTGCCAGCTCACCTGACCGGGCAGGGGTGAGCAATCAGCCCCAGCATTTT.

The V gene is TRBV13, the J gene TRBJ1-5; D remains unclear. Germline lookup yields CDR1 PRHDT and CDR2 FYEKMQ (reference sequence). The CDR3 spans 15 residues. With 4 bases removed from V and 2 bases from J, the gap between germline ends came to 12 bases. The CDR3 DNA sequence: TGTGCCAGCAGCTCGGGTGGTAAGGGCAATCAGCCCCAGCATTTT. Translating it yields CASSSGGKGNQPQHF.

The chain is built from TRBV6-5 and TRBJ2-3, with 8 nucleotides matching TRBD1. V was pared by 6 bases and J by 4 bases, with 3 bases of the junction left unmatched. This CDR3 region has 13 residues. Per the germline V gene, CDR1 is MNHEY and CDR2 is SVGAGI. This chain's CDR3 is CASRGTGPDTQYF. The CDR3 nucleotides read TGTGCCAGCAGGGGGACAGGCCCAGATACGCAGTATTTT.

As DNA, the CDR3 is TGTGCCACCAGCAGTAACGACCAGGTCCCCCCCCGTACGCAGTATTTT. This sequence encodes CATSSNDQVPPRTQYF. The chain recombines TRBV15 with TRBJ2-3; no definite D call. Germline values: CDR1 LNHNV, CDR2 YYDKDF (reference sequence). The ends were cut back, 3 bases at V and 8 bases at J, with 21 bases in the middle. This CDR3 region has 16 residues.

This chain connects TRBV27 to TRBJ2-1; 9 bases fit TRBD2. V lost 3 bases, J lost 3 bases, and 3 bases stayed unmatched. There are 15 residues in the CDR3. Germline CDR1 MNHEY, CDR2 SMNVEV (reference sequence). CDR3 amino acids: CASSFKRGDYNEQFF. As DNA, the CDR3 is TGTGCCAGCAGTTTTAAGCGGGGGGACTACAATGAGCAGTTCTTC.

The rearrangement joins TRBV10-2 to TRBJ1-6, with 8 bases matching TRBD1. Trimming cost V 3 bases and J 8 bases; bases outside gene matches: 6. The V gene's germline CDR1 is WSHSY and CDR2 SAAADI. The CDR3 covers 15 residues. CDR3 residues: CASSDTGGRHSPLHF. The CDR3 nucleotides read TGCGCCAGCAGTGACACAGGGGGAAGGCATTCACCCCTCCACTTT.

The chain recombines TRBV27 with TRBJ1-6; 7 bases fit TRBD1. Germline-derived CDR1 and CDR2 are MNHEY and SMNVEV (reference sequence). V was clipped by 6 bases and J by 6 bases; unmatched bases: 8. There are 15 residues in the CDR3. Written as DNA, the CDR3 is TGTGCCAGCAGGAGGGGGCCAACTCTTAATTCACCCCTCCACTTT. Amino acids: CASRRGPTLNSPLHF.

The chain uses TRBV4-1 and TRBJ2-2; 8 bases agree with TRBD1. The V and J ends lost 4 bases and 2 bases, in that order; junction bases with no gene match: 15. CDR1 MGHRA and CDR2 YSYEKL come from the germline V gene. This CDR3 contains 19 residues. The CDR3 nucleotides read TGCGCCAGCAGCCCGATACGACAGGGGACCCACCTAAACACCGGGGAGCTGTTTTTT. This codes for CASSPIRQGTHLNTGELFF.

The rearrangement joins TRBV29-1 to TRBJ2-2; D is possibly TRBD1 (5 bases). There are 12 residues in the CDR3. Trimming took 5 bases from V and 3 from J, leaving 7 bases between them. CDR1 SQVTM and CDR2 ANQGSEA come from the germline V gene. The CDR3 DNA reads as TGCAGCGTTAGGGGTTACACCGGGGAGCTGTTTTTT. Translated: CSVRGYTGELFF.

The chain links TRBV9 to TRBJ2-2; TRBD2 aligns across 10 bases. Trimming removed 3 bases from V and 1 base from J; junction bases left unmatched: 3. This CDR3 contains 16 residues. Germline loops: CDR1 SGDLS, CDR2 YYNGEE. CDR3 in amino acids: CASSATSGVNTGELFF. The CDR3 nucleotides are TGTGCCAGCAGCGCCACTAGCGGGGTGAACACCGGGGAGCTGTTTTTT.

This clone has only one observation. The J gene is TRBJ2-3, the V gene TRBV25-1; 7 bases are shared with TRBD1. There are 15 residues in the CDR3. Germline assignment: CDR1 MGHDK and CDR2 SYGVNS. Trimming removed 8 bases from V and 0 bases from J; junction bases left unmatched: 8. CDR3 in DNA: TGTGCCAGCGGGGAATGGACAGGCAGCACAGATACGCAGTATTTT. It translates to CASGEWTGSTDTQYF.

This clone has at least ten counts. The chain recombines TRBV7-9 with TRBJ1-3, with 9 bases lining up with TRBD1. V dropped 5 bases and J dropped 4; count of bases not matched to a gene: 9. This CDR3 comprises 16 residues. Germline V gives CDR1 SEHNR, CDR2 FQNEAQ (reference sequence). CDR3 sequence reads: CASSPIWGQGGNTIYF. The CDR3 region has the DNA TGTGCCAGCAGCCCCATATGGGGACAGGGAGGAAACACCATATATTTT.

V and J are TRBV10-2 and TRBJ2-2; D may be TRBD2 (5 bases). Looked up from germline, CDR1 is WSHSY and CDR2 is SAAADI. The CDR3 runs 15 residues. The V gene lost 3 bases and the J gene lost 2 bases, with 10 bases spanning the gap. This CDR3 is CASSEGGSNTGELFF. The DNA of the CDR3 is TGCGCCAGCAGTGAAGGTGGGAGCAACACCGGGGAGCTGTTTTTT.

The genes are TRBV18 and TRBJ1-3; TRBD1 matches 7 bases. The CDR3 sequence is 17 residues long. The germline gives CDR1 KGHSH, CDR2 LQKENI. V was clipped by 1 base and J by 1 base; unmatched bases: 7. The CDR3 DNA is TGTGCCAGCTCACCACAGGACAGGTACCCTTCTGGAAACACCATATATTTT. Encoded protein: CASSPQDRYPSGNTIYF.

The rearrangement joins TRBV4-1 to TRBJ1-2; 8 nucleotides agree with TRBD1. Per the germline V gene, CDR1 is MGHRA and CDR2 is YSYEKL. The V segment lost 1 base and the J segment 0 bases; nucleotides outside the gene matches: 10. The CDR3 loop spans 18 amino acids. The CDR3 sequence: CASSQVTGTGRANYGYTF. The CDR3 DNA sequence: TGCGCCAGCAGCCAAGTAACCGGGACAGGTCGAGCTAACTATGGCTACACCTTC.